These 22 T cell receptor beta chains were all obtained from the same sample, sequenced in a study of neurological immune-mediated disorders (dated by TCRdb to the late 2010s). Libraries were made using 5' RACE. Sequencing was carried out with an Illumina HiSeq 2500. TCRdb cleaned the public reads at Q25 with fastp, built clones with MiXCR and kept in-frame beta chains. All rows with the same CDR3 protein become a single entry with the most common DNA and genes. For this sample the table gives 44,000 or so distinct CDR3 sequences, of which 6% to 7% were detected only once. Jointly, the top ten make up about 0.6% of the sample. Material: CD4+ T cells from blood. The source of these receptors is a woman aged 40 to 55 in good health.

This clonotype appeared many times. The CDR3 DNA sequence: TGTGCCAGCAGCGTAGACAGGGCCAATGAGCAGTTCTTC. This codes for CASSVDRANEQFF. This chain connects TRBV9 to TRBJ2-1; possibly TRBD1 for D (6 bases). The length of the CDR3 is 13 residues. Deletions cut 0 bases from V and 6 bases from J, with 7 bases between. Germline V gives CDR1 SGDLS, CDR2 YYNGEE.

This clonotype was found many times. The V and J genes are TRBV12-3 or TRBV12-4 and TRBJ1-5; possible D gene TRBD1, 6 bases. V was cut by 2 bases and J by 4 bases, with 9 bases left in between. This CDR3 is 14 amino acids long. The CDR3 here is CASSLRTANQPQHF. CDR3 bases: TGTGCCAGCAGTTTACGGACAGCGAATCAGCCCCAGCATTTT.

Ten or more counts support this clonotype. The chain carries TRBV6-2 or TRBV6-3 and TRBJ1-2; no reliable D call. Trimming stripped 0 bases from V and 7 bases from J, with 9 bases between. CDR3 length: 13 residues. Germline CDR1 MNHEY, CDR2 SVGEGT. The CDR3 sequence: CASSYSSGLGYTF. CDR3 in DNA: TGTGCCAGCAGTTACTCTTCCGGACTTGGCTACACCTTC.

This clonotype appeared many times. The chain uses TRBV7-9 and TRBJ2-7; the D is unclear. The V and J ends lost 5 bases and 3 bases respectively, with 5 bases between them. The germline V gene encodes CDR1 SEHNR and CDR2 FQNEAQ (reference sequence). CDR3 size: 11 residues. The CDR3 here is CASSPLYEQYF. In DNA, the CDR3 is TGTGCCAGCAGCCCGCTCTACGAGCAGTACTTC.

This clonotype came up many times. V usage is TRBV3-1 and J usage is TRBJ2-2; D is unresolved. With 1 base removed from V and 7 bases from J, the gap between germline ends came to 13 bases. CDR1 and CDR2 (germline): LGHDT, YNNKEL (reference sequence). There are 15 residues in the CDR3. The CDR3 bases are TGTGCCAGCAGCCAAGCCTCAGGAAGGGACGGGGAGCTGTTTTTT. Translation: CASSQASGRDGELFF.

This clonotype was seen many times. The genes are TRBV9 and TRBJ2-7; D may be TRBD1 or TRBD2 (5 bases each). Germline loops: CDR1 SGDLS, CDR2 YYNGEE. V was cut by 0 bases and J by 1 base, with 20 bases left in between. CDR3 length: 18 amino acids. The CDR3 sequence is CASSVAAEGRTISYEQYF. CDR3 coding DNA: TGTGCCAGCAGCGTAGCTGCCGAGGGGCGGACCATTTCCTACGAGCAGTACTTC.

This clonotype was observed at least ten times. The CDR3 DNA is TGTGCCAGCAGTGCGCCCCGGGACCTCACTCTTCCCACCTTC. Protein sequence: CASSAPRDLTLPTF. The rearrangement joins TRBV28 to TRBJ1-2, with a weak D call TRBD1 (5 bases). The germline V gene encodes CDR1 MDHEN and CDR2 SYDVKM. CDR3 size: 14 residues. The V gene lost 5 bases and the J gene lost 13 bases, with 23 bases spanning the gap.

This clonotype was seen repeatedly, ten times or more. This sequence joins TRBV7-2 and TRBJ2-1; 8 nucleotides line up with TRBD2. The V gene's germline CDR1 is SGHTA and CDR2 FQGNSA. This CDR3 has 15 residues. Trimming removed 2 bases from V and 4 bases from J; junction bases left unmatched: 4. The CDR3 is CASSLSAGVYNEQFF. CDR3 coding DNA: TGTGCCAGCAGCTTATCAGCGGGAGTTTACAATGAGCAGTTCTTC.

Ten or more counts support this clonotype. V and J are TRBV5-1 and TRBJ2-1; tentative D call: TRBD2 (6 bases). V was clipped by 0 bases and J by 5 bases, with 18 bases between them. The germline V gene encodes CDR1 SGHRS and CDR2 YFSETQ. CDR3 length equals 17 residues. The CDR3 coding sequence is TGCGCCAGCAGCTTGGGGGAGCGGTGGGAGGTTAACAATGAGCAGTTCTTC. Translation gives CASSLGERWEVNNEQFF.

The table lists this clonotype with many counts. V usage is TRBV20-1 and J usage is TRBJ1-6; D not certain. The V and J ends lost 3 bases and 4 bases respectively, with 13 bases between them. This CDR3 contains 15 residues. Germline CDR1 DFQATT, CDR2 SNEGSKA (reference sequence). CDR3 region: CSASSFGRYNSPLHF. CDR3 bases: TGCAGTGCTAGTTCGTTCGGCAGATATAATTCACCCCTCCACTTT.

At least ten counts were recorded for this clonotype. This rearrangement joins TRBV20-1 to TRBJ1-6; D ambiguous. The CDR3 consists of 12 residues. CDR1 is DFQATT, CDR2 SNEGSKA, per germline (reference sequence). The V end lost 6 bases, the J end lost 7 bases, and 10 bases lay between the germline ends. In nucleotides, the CDR3 is TGCAGTGCCACTGAGGCCAATTCACCCCTCCACTTT. Its translation is CSATEANSPLHF.

Ten or more counts support this clonotype. This chain connects TRBV5-5 to TRBJ2-1, with D possibly matching TRBD2 (5 bases). This CDR3 contains 13 residues. Germline V gene sequence: CDR1 SGHKS, CDR2 YYEKEE (reference sequence). The ends were cut back, 1 base at V and 6 bases at J, with 8 bases in the middle. The CDR3 sequence is CASSLTSSNEQFF. The CDR3 DNA reads as TGTGCCAGCAGCTTGACTAGTTCCAATGAGCAGTTCTTC.

This clonotype was seen repeatedly, ten times or more. V usage is TRBV25-1 and J usage is TRBJ1-4, with D uncertain. This CDR3 is 14 amino acids long. V lost 2 bases and J 6 bases, leaving 10 bases between the germline ends. Germline V CDR1 and CDR2: MGHDK, SYGVNS. CDR3: CASSEGEVYEKLFF. The CDR3 DNA sequence: TGTGCCAGCAGTGAAGGGGAAGTTTATGAAAAACTGTTTTTT.

This clonotype was observed at least ten times. The rearrangement uses TRBV7-2 and TRBJ1-1, with 7 positions matching TRBD1. The germline V gene encodes CDR1 SGHTA and CDR2 FQGNSA. V gave up 2 bases and J gave up 2 bases; unmatched junction bases: 14. The CDR3 is made up of 18 amino acids. CDR3 bases: TGTGCCAGCAGCTTACTCCGGCCGACAGGGCCTGGAAACACTGAAGCTTTCTTT. Its protein is CASSLLRPTGPGNTEAFF.

This clonotype was observed at least ten times. V usage is TRBV29-1 and J usage is TRBJ2-1; D might be TRBD2 (6 bases). Germline-derived CDR1 and CDR2 are SQVTM and ANQGSEA. This CDR3 region has 12 residues. CDR3 loop: CGGVRVDNEQFF. The CDR3 DNA sequence: TGCGGAGGGGTTCGGGTGGACAATGAGCAGTTCTTC.

This clonotype was recorded many times. The V and J genes are TRBV6-2 or TRBV6-3 and TRBJ2-4; D call uncertain. Trimming removed 7 bases from V and 8 bases from J, with 15 bases in between. This CDR3 is built from 13 residues. Germline CDR1 reads MNHEY; CDR2 reads SVGEGT. CDR3 amino acids: CASKVSGSDIQYF. The CDR3 DNA follows: TGTGCCAGCAAAGTGTCTGGGTCGGACATTCAGTACTTC.

This clonotype occurred many times. The V gene is TRBV20-1, the J gene TRBJ1-5; tentatively, D is TRBD1 (5 bases). The CDR3 spans 12 residues. Trimming removed 6 bases from V and 4 bases from J, with 10 bases in between. From germline, CDR1 is DFQATT and CDR2 SNEGSKA (reference sequence). The CDR3 loop is CSAGTPNQPQHF. CDR3 nucleotide sequence: TGCAGTGCAGGGACGCCAAATCAGCCCCAGCATTTT.

This clonotype was observed at least ten times. V and J are TRBV20-1 and TRBJ2-7, with TRBD2 matching 11 bases. The CDR3 consists of 16 residues. The germline gives CDR1 DFQATT, CDR2 SNEGSKA (reference sequence). V gave up 0 bases and J gave up 3 bases; unmatched junction bases: 7. The CDR3 region is CSARDDLAGGYYEQYF. The CDR3 DNA is TGCAGTGCTAGAGATGATCTAGCGGGGGGCTACTACGAGCAGTACTTC.

This clonotype was counted ten times or more. The chain has TRBV5-6 and TRBJ2-1; 7 positions match TRBD2. Germline loops: CDR1 SGHDT, CDR2 YYEEEE. J was trimmed by 8 bases and V by 0 bases; bases with no gene match: 8. The CDR3 extends over 15 amino acids. The CDR3 loop reads CASSLVGGPLDEQFF. The CDR3 DNA follows: TGTGCCAGCAGCTTGGTGGGAGGGCCACTCGATGAGCAGTTCTTC.

This clonotype came up many times. This sequence joins TRBV7-2 and TRBJ2-7; 14 nucleotides match TRBD2. CDR3 length equals 16 residues. Germline lookup yields CDR1 SGHTA and CDR2 FQGNSA. With V trimmed by 5 bases and J by 6 bases, 9 bases remained unmatched. As DNA, the CDR3 is TGTGCCAGCAGCCCAACGACTAGCGGGAGGGCCAGCGAGCAGTACTTC. This codes for CASSPTTSGRASEQYF. The whole variable domain, filled in from reference TRBV7-2 and TRBJ2-7, reads GAGVSQSPSNKVTEKGKDVELRCDPISGHTALYWYRQSLGQGLEFLIYFQGNSAPDKSGLPSDRFSAERTGGSVSTLTIQRTQQEDSAVYLCASSPTTSGRASEQYFGPGTRLTVT.

This clonotype was counted ten times or more. V usage is TRBV11-1 and J usage is TRBJ2-1, with TRBD2 matching 9 bases. Unmatched junction bases numbered 1, after V lost 3 bases and J lost 1 base. The CDR3 consists of 15 residues. Germline CDR1 SGHAT, CDR2 FQDESV (reference sequence). The CDR3 sequence is CASSFTSGSYNEQFF. The CDR3 bases are TGTGCCAGCAGCTTTACTAGCGGGTCCTACAATGAGCAGTTCTTC.

This clonotype was observed many times. V is TRBV20-1 and J is TRBJ2-7, with 8 bases matching TRBD2. CDR1 is DFQATT and CDR2 is SNEGSKA in the germline V gene (reference sequence). Unmatched junction bases numbered 3, after V lost 1 base and J lost 4 bases. The CDR3 has 13 residues. In DNA form, the CDR3 reads TGCAGTGCTAGAGTGGCGGGAGGATACGAGCAGTACTTC. It specifies CSARVAGGYEQYF.